Following are 18 T cell receptor beta chains from one sample sequenced in a study of blood T cell repertoires in COVID-19. Sequenced by immunoSEQ multiplex PCR; TCRdb stores in-frame clones only, minus some. Of roughly 60,000 clones detected, under 85% appear once; the ten largest clones hold 3.5%. Sequencing was carried out using peripheral blood. Every receptor here comes from a woman at least 80 years old with acute or convalescent COVID-19.

The chain recombines TRBV7-3 with TRBJ2-7, with D possibly being TRBD2 (6 bases). CDR1 is SGHTA and CDR2 is FQGTGA in the germline V gene. The CDR3 sequence is 16 residues long. The V end lost 1 base, the J end lost 3 bases, and 16 bases lay between the germline ends. CDR3 amino acids: CASSLMPGGADYEQYF. DNA for the CDR3: TGTGCCAGCAGCTTAATGCCGGGCGGGGCCGACTACGAGCAGTACTTC.

This clone was seen just once. The rearrangement uses TRBV19 and TRBJ2-7, with D hard to call. Trimming took 5 bases from V and 3 from J, leaving 8 bases between them. The CDR3 covers 12 residues. The germline V gene has CDR1 LNHDA and CDR2 SQIVND (reference sequence). This CDR3 is CASSLTGYEQYF. Here the CDR3 DNA reads TGTGCCAGTAGTCTAACGGGCTACGAGCAGTACTTC.

The chain employs TRBV11-2 and TRBJ2-7; D is undetermined. The CDR3 is made up of 11 amino acids. V shed 4 bases and J shed 2 bases, with 3 bases lying between them. The germline V gene has CDR1 SGHAT and CDR2 FQNNGV. DNA of the CDR3: TGTGCCAGCAGCTCCACCTACGAGCAGTACTTC. Its protein is CASSSTYEQYF. Complete variable domain (other parts from reference TRBV11-2 and TRBJ2-7): EAGVAQSPRYKIIEKRQSVAFWCNPISGHATLYWYQQILGQGPKLLIQFQNNGVVDDSQLPKDRFSAERLKGVDSTLKIQPAKLEDSAVYLCASSSTYEQYFGPGTRLTVT.

This clone has just a few counts. V usage is TRBV5-8 and J usage is TRBJ1-5; TRBD1 agrees at 7 bases. The CDR3 runs 15 residues. V lost 2 bases to trimming and J lost 2 bases; unmatched junction nucleotides: 4. Germline CDR1 SGHTS, CDR2 YDEGEE. CDR3 sequence reads: CASSFRQGGNQPQHF. Written as DNA, the CDR3 is TGTGCCAGCAGCTTCAGGCAGGGGGGCAATCAGCCCCAGCATTTT.

The chain couples TRBV6-4 to TRBJ1-2; 7 nucleotides align to TRBD1. V lost 6 bases to trimming and J lost 0 bases; unmatched junction nucleotides: 7. This CDR3 is built from 15 residues. Germline V CDR1 and CDR2: MRHNA, SNTAGT. The DNA for the CDR3 is TGTGCCAGCAGGCGGGACAGCAGTCCTAACTATGGCTACACCTTC. Translated, it gives CASRRDSSPNYGYTF.

CDR3 nucleotides: TGTGCCAGCAGCTCAACCGGGACAGTGAACTATGGCTACACCTTC. This codes for CASSSTGTVNYGYTF. The rearrangement uses TRBV27 and TRBJ1-2; 7 positions match TRBD1. The CDR3 extends over 15 amino acids. The V gene's germline CDR1 is MNHEY and CDR2 SMNVEV (reference sequence). The ends lost 6 bases at V and 2 bases at J; junction bases unmatched: 9.

This clone has a single count. The rearrangement links TRBV6-5 to TRBJ1-2, with D perhaps matching TRBD1 (5 bases). The CDR3 has 13 residues. The germline V gene has CDR1 MNHEY and CDR2 SVGAGI. The V end was cut by 6 bases, the J end by 6 bases, with 14 bases between. For the CDR3, the DNA is TGTGCCAGCAGATCCCAGCAGGGCCATGGCTACACCTTC. Its protein is CASRSQQGHGYTF.

The V call is TRBV13, the J call TRBJ2-1; 7 nucleotides line up with TRBD1. CDR1 is PRHDT and CDR2 is FYEKMQ in the germline V gene (reference sequence). This CDR3 comprises 18 residues. The V gene end was trimmed by 0 bases and the J gene end by 0 bases; junction bases not matched to a gene: 8. The CDR3 DNA reads TGTGCCAGCAGCTTAGGGACCCCGGGACAGAGCTCCTACAATGAGCAGTTCTTC. The encoded protein is CASSLGTPGQSSYNEQFF. Supplemented by reference TRBV13 and TRBJ2-1, the full variable domain reads AAGVIQSPRHLIKEKRETATLKCYPIPRHDTVYWYQQGPGQDPQFLISFYEKMQSDKGSIPDRFSAQQFSDYHSELNMSSLELGDSALYFCASSLGTPGQSSYNEQFFGPGTRLTVL.

The rearrangement joins TRBV2 to TRBJ2-2; 8 bases are a match to TRBD1. Germline assignment: CDR1 SNHLY and CDR2 FYNNEI. The junction had 2 bases not matched to a gene; V was cut back by 5 bases and J by 0 bases. The CDR3 contains 15 residues. In DNA, the CDR3 is TGTGCCAGCAGTAGGGACAGGACGAACACCGGGGAGCTGTTTTTT. This translates into CASSRDRTNTGELFF.

The chain has TRBV7-3 and TRBJ2-1, with 9 bases fitting TRBD2. V lost 5 bases, J lost 0 bases, and 8 bases stayed unmatched. Germline-derived CDR1 and CDR2 are SGHTA and FQGTGA. This CDR3 is built from 17 residues. CDR3 coding DNA: TGTGCCAGCAGCCCTTTTCTAGCGGGAAGCTCCTACAATGAGCAGTTCTTC. It is translated as CASSPFLAGSSYNEQFF.

The chain links TRBV6-1 to TRBJ2-1; 8 bases fit TRBD2. V gave up 2 bases and J gave up 7 bases; unmatched junction bases: 7. The CDR3 spans 15 residues. Germline CDR1 and CDR2: MNHNS and SASEGT. In nucleotides, the CDR3 is TGTGCCAGCAGTGAACTAGCGGGCTCTTGGAATGAGCAGTTCTTC. Translation: CASSELAGSWNEQFF.

This rearrangement joins TRBV2 to TRBJ2-3, with D perhaps TRBD2 (5 bases). The length of the CDR3 is 15 residues. The V and J ends lost 5 bases and 5 bases respectively, with 17 bases between them. In germline, CDR1 is SNHLY, CDR2 FYNNEI. CDR3 sequence reads: CASSKQSEVRDTQYF. The CDR3 nucleotides read TGTGCCAGCAGTAAACAGTCGGAGGTGAGAGATACGCAGTATTTT. The whole variable domain, filled in from reference TRBV2 and TRBJ2-3, reads EPEVTQTPSHQVTQMGQEVILRCVPISNHLYFYWYRQILGQKVEFLVSFYNNEISEKSEIFDDQFSVERPDGSNFTLKIRSTKLEDSAMYFCASSKQSEVRDTQYFGPGTRLTVL.

This chain links TRBV4-1 with TRBJ1-5; D is perhaps TRBD1 (6 bases). Germline assignment: CDR1 MGHRA and CDR2 YSYEKL. V lost 1 base, J lost 12 bases, and 22 bases lay in between. CDR3 length: 16 amino acids. This CDR3 is CASSQGPGQTDRVQHF. Here the CDR3 DNA reads TGCGCCAGCAGCCAAGGCCCGGGACAAACAGATCGGGTCCAGCATTTT.

V and J are TRBV7-2 and TRBJ1-3, with 8 positions matching TRBD1. V lost 6 bases and J lost 0; bases outside the gene matches: 10. In germline, CDR1 is SGHTA, CDR2 FQGNSA. This CDR3 is 17 amino acids long. The CDR3, as DNA: TGTGCCAGCAGTTATCTGGGACAGGAGAGCTCTGGAAACACCATATATTTT. It translates to CASSYLGQESSGNTIYF. Drawing the rest from reference TRBV7-2 and TRBJ1-3, the complete variable domain is GAGVSQSPSNKVTEKGKDVELRCDPISGHTALYWYRQSLGQGLEFLIYFQGNSAPDKSGLPSDRFSAERTGGSVSTLTIQRTQQEDSAVYLCASSYLGQESSGNTIYFGEGSWLTVV.

The chain carries TRBV10-3 and TRBJ2-1; no reliable D call. V lost 2 bases and J 8 bases, leaving 4 bases between the germline ends. The CDR3 extends over 11 amino acids. Germline V lookup: CDR1 ENHRY, CDR2 SYGVKD. CDR3 in amino acids: CAISEADEQFF. The CDR3 DNA reads TGTGCCATCAGTGAGGCGGATGAGCAGTTCTTC.

The J gene is TRBJ2-6, the V gene TRBV6-5, with no clear D. CDR3 length: 15 amino acids. CDR1 and CDR2 (germline): MNHEY, SVGAGI. V was trimmed by 0 bases and J by 2 bases, leaving 5 bases between them. For the CDR3, the DNA is TGTGCCAGCAGTTACTCTGAGACTGGGGCCAACGTCCTGACTTTC. Translated: CASSYSETGANVLTF.

The V call is TRBV30, the J call TRBJ2-3; the D is unclear. This CDR3 spans 12 amino acids. V lost 0 bases, J lost 8 bases, and 9 bases lay in between. CDR1 is GTSNPN, CDR2 SVGIG, per germline (reference sequence). CDR3: CAWSVLVPTQYF. In DNA, the CDR3 is TGTGCCTGGAGTGTACTTGTGCCTACGCAGTATTTT. The whole variable domain, filled in from reference TRBV30 and TRBJ2-3, reads SQTIHQWPATLVQPVGSPLSLECTVEGTSNPNLYWYRQAAGRGLQLLFYSVGIGQISSEVPQNLSASRPQDRQFILSSKKLLLSDSGFYLCAWSVLVPTQYFGPGTRLTVL.

The chain links TRBV5-4 to TRBJ2-1, with 13 bases lining up with TRBD2. This CDR3 is 15 amino acids long. Germline V CDR1 and CDR2: SGHNT, YYREEE (reference sequence). V shed 3 bases and J 7 bases; nucleotides not matched to a gene: 4. The CDR3 loop reads CASSSGTSGTNEQFF. CDR3 sequence (DNA): TGTGCCAGCAGCTCCGGGACTAGCGGGACGAATGAGCAGTTCTTC.